This is a list of T cell receptor beta chains from one sample in a study of PD-1 blockade in classical Hodgkin lymphoma. Profiled with immunoSEQ multiplex PCR; TCRdb holds only in-frame clones, not every one. The table records about 85,000 clones, about nine tenths of them present only once. This specimen consisted of peripheral blood mononuclear cells (PBMCs), obtained before the second cycle of nivolumab. Receptor source: a human donor with classical Hodgkin lymphoma. The CDR3 runs from the conserved cysteine through the conserved F or W. D genes are given only for firm matches. Size tells how often a clone was seen (once, few, many) or the class of an expanded clone, and some rows leave it out.

d_gene | j_gene | abundance | v_gene | CDR3nt | CDR3aa
TRBD1 | TRBJ1-2 | once | TRBV7-9 | TGTGCCAGCAGCGATCCGGGACAGGGTAGCTATGGCTACACCTTC | CASSDPGQGSYGYTF
TRBD1 | TRBJ2-1 | . | TRBV7-9 | TGTGCCAGCAGCCATACAACGGGACAGGGGGCTGTTGAGCAGTTCTTC | CASSHTTGQGAVEQFF
. | TRBJ1-2 | . | TRBV19 | TGTGCCAGTAGCCCCTCCTTCTTGGCGGGCACAAACTATGGCTACACCTTC | CASSPSFLAGTNYGYTF
. | TRBJ2-1 | . | TRBV28 | TGTGCCAGCAGTTTATCCGGCAATGAGCAGTTCTTC | CASSLSGNEQFF
. | TRBJ2-7 | . | TRBV7-8 | TGTGCCAGCAGCCGGCAGGGCTACGAGCAGTACTTC | CASSRQGYEQYF
. | TRBJ1-1 | . | TRBV5-1 | TGCGCCAGCAGCTTGTTCTTCGGGGCAGGGGACACTGAAGCTTTCTTT | CASSLFFGAGDTEAFF
. | TRBJ2-5 | . | TRBV18 | TGTGCCAGCTCACCCGTCGCTACCAAAGAGACCCAGTACTTC | CASSPVATKETQYF
. | TRBJ1-3 | . | TRBV30 | TGTGCCTACTCCCCCGGGACCTTCTCTGGAAACACCATATATTTT | CAYSPGTFSGNTIYF
. | TRBJ2-7 | . | TRBV21-1 | TGTGCCAGCAGCAAAGGAAGGACTAGCGGTTACGAGCAGTACTTC | CASSKGRTSGYEQYF
. | TRBJ1-1 | . | TRBV7-9 | TGTGCCAGCAGCTTGACAGGTAACACTGAAGCTTTCTTT | CASSLTGNTEAFF
. | TRBJ2-7 | . | TRBV7-2 | TGTGCCAGCAGCTTGTGGGTCAGGGGGGCCCACGAGCAGTACTTC | CASSLWVRGAHEQYF
TRBD1 | TRBJ2-1 | . | TRBV18 | TGTGCCAGCTCACCGGGACAGGGGCCTTCCTACAATGAGCAGTTCTTC | CASSPGQGPSYNEQFF
TRBD1 | TRBJ1-2 | . | TRBV7-8 | TGTGCCAGCAGCCCTGGGACAGTGTCTAACTATGGCTACACCTTC | CASSPGTVSNYGYTF
TRBD1 | TRBJ2-3 | once | TRBV10-1 | TGCGCCAGCAGTAATAGACAGGGTGGTTTCGCAGATACGCAGTATTTT | CASSNRQGGFADTQYF
TRBD2 | TRBJ2-1 | once | TRBV7-2 | TGTGCCAGCAGCTTAGAAGAATATGGACTAGCGGGAAAAACCGAGCAGTTCTTC | CASSLEEYGLAGKTEQFF
. | TRBJ1-3 | . | TRBV19 | TGTGCCAGTAGTATAGTGGCTCCTGGGGACTTCTCCTCTGGAAACACCATATATTTT | CASSIVAPGDFSSGNTIYF
. | TRBJ2-7 | . | TRBV9 | TGTGCCAGCAGCGTTGGACAGTCCTACGAGCAGTACTTC | CASSVGQSYEQYF
. | TRBJ1-5 | . | TRBV7-8 | TGTGCCAGCAGCCCCCGAAACATCAGGTGGGGGAATCAGCCCCAGCATTTT | CASSPRNIRWGNQPQHF
TRBD2 | TRBJ2-7 | . | TRBV28 | TGTGCCAGCAGTGGGCCCGGGCGGGGGAGCTCCTACGAGCAGTACTTC | CASSGPGRGSSYEQYF
TRBD1 | TRBJ2-7 | . | TRBV5-1 | TGCGCCAGCAGCTTGGGAGGACAGGGATTTCCCTACGAGCAGTACTTC | CASSLGGQGFPYEQYF
. | TRBJ1-1 | few | TRBV27 | TGTGCCAGCAGTCCGCTCCTACCGGGCGCTGAAGCTTTCTTT | CASSPLLPGAEAFF
. | TRBJ2-1 | once | TRBV19 | TGTGCCAGTAGTAATGATCTGGGCTGGGCTAATGAGCAGTTCTTC | CASSNDLGWANEQFF
TRBD1 | TRBJ2-2 | once | TRBV5-5 | TGTGCCAGCAGCTTGGTTACAGGGGCGAACACCGGGGAGCTGTTTTTT | CASSLVTGANTGELFF
. | TRBJ1-1 | . | TRBV18 | TGTGCCAGCTCACCGGCAGGGGTCCTGGGTCCCACTGAAGCTTTCTTT | CASSPAGVLGPTEAFF
. | TRBJ2-3 | . | TRBV5-1 | TGCGCCAGCAGCCTGGTCGCGGCGGGACCACCCGGCACAGATACGCAGTATTTT | CASSLVAAGPPGTDTQYF
. | TRBJ2-1 | . | TRBV28 | TGTGCCAGCAGTTTAGGGGTCACTAGGGAGCAGTTCTTC | CASSLGVTREQFF
TRBD2 | TRBJ2-7 | . | TRBV28 | TGTGCCAGCAGCTCCCCGGGGACTAGCGGTTACGAGCAGTACTTC | CASSSPGTSGYEQYF
. | TRBJ2-5 | . | TRBV7-3 | TGTGCCAGCAGCTTAAGGCCCGGGGAGACCCAGTACTTC | CASSLRPGETQYF
. | TRBJ2-1 | . | TRBV27 | TGTGCCAGCAGTTTGGATCTAACGCCGTCGACCTACAATGAGCAGTTCTTC | CASSLDLTPSTYNEQFF
TRBD1 | TRBJ2-7 | . | TRBV9 | TGTGCCAGCAGCGGAGGGGGCAGCTCCTACGAGCAGTACTTC | CASSGGGSSYEQYF
TRBD1 | TRBJ2-5 | . | TRBV7-3 | TGTGCCAGCAGCTTAGGGGACAGGAAAGAGACCCAGTACTTC | CASSLGDRKETQYF
. | TRBJ2-7 | . | TRBV4-1 | TGCGCCAGCAGCCAAGATATCCCGAGAGAGCAGTACTTC | CASSQDIPREQYF
TRBD2 | TRBJ2-1 | . | TRBV5-1 | TGCGCCAGCAGCTTGCCACTTATAGCGGGGAGTTCCTACAATGAGCAGTTCTTC | CASSLPLIAGSSYNEQFF
. | TRBJ2-7 | . | TRBV7-8 | TGTGCCAGCAGCTTAACGCCCTCCTACGAGCAGTACTTC | CASSLTPSYEQYF
TRBD2 | TRBJ2-2 | few | TRBV7-3 | TGTGCCAGCAGTCAGAGCGGGAGGAAAACCGGGGAGCTGTTTTTT | CASSQSGRKTGELFF
. | TRBJ2-7 | . | TRBV28 | TGTGCCAGCAGTTGGGCCCCTGGAACCTCCTACGAGCAGTACTTC | CASSWAPGTSYEQYF
. | TRBJ1-1 | . | TRBV10-3 | TGTGCCATCAGTGAGGTCAGCGGAGGAGTGAACACTGAAGCTTTCTTT | CAISEVSGGVNTEAFF
TRBD2 | TRBJ2-7 | . | TRBV28 | TGTGCCAGCAGTCTAGCGGGAGGAACCTACGAGCAGTACTTC | CASSLAGGTYEQYF
TRBD2 | TRBJ2-1 | . | TRBV4-1 | TGCGCCAGCAGCCAAGATTCTGCGGGAGGGCTCTACAATGAGCAGTTCTTC | CASSQDSAGGLYNEQFF
. | TRBJ2-7 | . | TRBV5-1 | TGCGCCAGCAGCGGGGGGACACCGGTGCCCGAGCAGTACTTC | CASSGGTPVPEQYF
. | TRBJ1-1 | . | TRBV4-1 | TGCGCCAGCAGCCAAGAAAAGGTCCGCGGTTCTGAAGCTTTCTTT | CASSQEKVRGSEAFF
TRBD2 | TRBJ2-7 | . | TRBV6-5 | TGTGCCAGCACCCTCCTTACTAGCGGGAGGGCCGAGCAGTACTTC | CASTLLTSGRAEQYF
. | TRBJ1-1 | few | TRBV29-1 | TGCAGCGTTGTATCAGGTTCGGCAGGAGAAGCTTTCTTT | CSVVSGSAGEAFF
. | TRBJ1-5 | once | TRBV2 | TGTGCCAGCAGTGGGCGTCCCGAGACCCAGCATTTT | CASSGRPETQHF
. | TRBJ1-2 | few | TRBV6-5 | TGTGCCAGCACTCAAGTCCCCGGGGAGAACTATGGCTACACCTTC | CASTQVPGENYGYTF
. | TRBJ1-2 | . | TRBV19 | TGTGCCAGTAGTATAGAGGGGAGACAGATCTATGGCTACACCTTC | CASSIEGRQIYGYTF
. | TRBJ2-1 | . | TRBV9 | TGTGCCAGCAGCGTACGAGCGGACTCCTACAATGAGCAGTTCTTC | CASSVRADSYNEQFF
. | TRBJ1-1 | . | TRBV15 | TGTGCCACCAGCAGGTTCAATACTGGGGACACTGAAGCTTTCTTT | CATSRFNTGDTEAFF
. | TRBJ2-6 | . | TRBV30 | TGTGCCTGGAGTGTATCCGGGGCCAACGTCCTGACTTTC | CAWSVSGANVLTF
TRBD1 | TRBJ1-4 | . | TRBV5-6 | TGTGCCAGCAGCTTGGGGACGGGACAGCCCCACGAAAAACTGTTTTTT | CASSLGTGQPHEKLFF
. | TRBJ2-2 | . | TRBV7-9 | TGTGCCAGCAGCTTAACTACAGGGAAGGACGGGGAGCTGTTTTTT | CASSLTTGKDGELFF
TRBD1 | TRBJ1-2 | . | TRBV30 | TGTGCCTGGAGTGTTGGGACAGGGGGTTCCTTC | CAWSVGTGGSF
TRBD2 | TRBJ2-1 | . | TRBV19 | TGTGCCAGTAGTCTCAGGACTAGCGGCGAGCAGTTCTTC | CASSLRTSGEQFF